The 3 T cell receptor beta chains below all came from one sample that was sequenced in a study of response to subunit inactivated influenza vaccine. TCRdb recomputed calls from the RT-PCR reads with MiXCR, one row per CDR3 protein. The sample carries about 190,000 distinct CDR3 sequences, approximately 15% recorded once. The sequencing here drew on CD8+ T cells sorted from PBMCs, taken around 5 days after vaccination. The source of these receptors is a man aged 50 or older who received an inactivated influenza vaccine.

V gene TRBV15 combines with J gene TRBJ2-3, with D perhaps matching TRBD2 (5 bases). The CDR3 covers 14 residues. Trimming pared 5 bases from V and 4 bases from J, leaving 13 bases between. CDR1 is LNHNV, CDR2 YYDKDF, per germline (reference sequence). CDR3 DNA sequence: TGTGCCACCAGCGGCATAATGGGAGCAGATACGCAGTATTTT. It is translated as CATSGIMGADTQYF.

This clonotype was detected only a few times. The chain recombines TRBV7-6 with TRBJ2-1; 8 nucleotides line up with TRBD2. The V gene end was trimmed by 5 bases and the J gene end by 6 bases; junction bases not matched to a gene: 12. The CDR3 covers 16 residues. The germline CDR1 and CDR2 sequences are SGHVS and FNYEAQ. CDR3 sequence: CASSTPERETLNEQFF. The CDR3 DNA reads as TGTGCCAGCAGCACCCCAGAGCGGGAGACTCTCAATGAGCAGTTCTTC.

This clonotype was seen a handful of times. The chain combines TRBV20-1 with TRBJ1-4; TRBD1 aligns across 9 bases. Germline V gene lookup returns CDR1 DFQATT and CDR2 SNEGSKA (reference sequence). V trimming: 0 bases; J trimming: 7 bases; junction bases outside the gene matches: 18. The CDR3 consists of 19 residues. The CDR3: CSARDFSGTGPALAEKLFF. The CDR3, as DNA: TGCAGTGCTAGAGATTTTTCCGGGACAGGGCCCGCACTCGCTGAAAAACTGTTTTTT.